The 18 T cell receptor beta chains given below trace back to one sample, sequenced in a study of Tregs in tolerant kidney transplant recipients. Profiling relied on immunoSEQ multiplex PCR, and the TCRdb table lists in-frame clones only, not all of them. Among 50,000 to 85,000 clones listed, around 90% were seen once. The source was CD8+ T cells from blood, collected before the transplant. The receptor source for this set is a human donor who received a combined kidney and bone marrow transplant.

This chain connects TRBV7-2 to TRBJ2-6, with TRBD2 identical over 9 bases. The germline V gene encodes CDR1 SGHTA and CDR2 FQGNSA. Trimming took 6 bases from V and 2 from J; bases not matched to a gene: 11. The CDR3 runs to 18 residues. The chain's CDR3 is CASRTAGGRVAGANVLTF. Written as DNA, the CDR3 is TGTGCCAGCAGAACCGCGGGGGGGCGGGTTGCTGGGGCCAACGTCCTGACTTTC.

V usage is TRBV6-6 and J usage is TRBJ2-7; 8 bases are a match to TRBD2. CDR1 is MNHNY, CDR2 SVGAGI, per germline (reference sequence). The CDR3 has 15 residues. The V and J ends lost 6 bases and 0 bases, in that order; junction bases with no gene match: 7. This chain's CDR3 is CASSLLAGSSYEQYF. In DNA form, the CDR3 reads TGTGCCAGCAGCCTGCTAGCGGGCAGCTCCTACGAGCAGTACTTC.

The chain carries TRBV10-3 and TRBJ2-3; D may be TRBD2 (6 bases). Germline CDR1 ENHRY, CDR2 SYGVKD. The CDR3 sequence is 15 residues long. Trimming took off 6 bases at V and 2 bases at J, with 15 bases between the two ends. In nucleotides, the CDR3 is TGTGCCATCAGAAACTCGGCGGGGTCCACAGATACGCAGTATTTT. It translates to CAIRNSAGSTDTQYF.

This clone appeared once. This sequence joins TRBV6-7 and TRBJ2-7; D possibly corresponds to TRBD1 (6 bases). TRBV6-7 carries the ORF label, with uncertain function. V was trimmed by 1 base and J by 1 base, leaving 11 bases between them. The CDR3 has 15 residues. Written as DNA, the CDR3 is TGTGCCAGCAGTTACTTTTGGGACAAATCCTACGAGCAGTACTTC. Translation: CASSYFWDKSYEQYF.

This clone was observed a handful of times. The genes are TRBV7-9 and TRBJ2-7; 9 bases match TRBD1. The V gene end was trimmed by 5 bases and the J gene end by 2 bases; junction bases not matched to a gene: 13. CDR3 size: 17 residues. Per germline, CDR1 SEHNR and CDR2 FQNEAQ (reference sequence). The CDR3, as DNA: TGTGCCAGCAGCGAAACCATAACGGGACAGGGTACCTACGAGCAGTACTTC. As protein: CASSETITGQGTYEQYF.

V gene TRBV6-6 combines with J gene TRBJ2-5; TRBD2 agrees at 8 bases. J lost 3 bases, V lost 0 bases, and 3 bases had no gene match. The V gene's germline CDR1 is MNHNY and CDR2 SVGAGI (reference sequence). CDR3 size: 15 residues. In DNA, the CDR3 is TGTGCCAGCAGTTACTCATCGGGACTAGAAGAGACCCAGTACTTC. Encoded protein: CASSYSSGLEETQYF.

The CDR3 is CSAVEKYGYTF. DNA for the CDR3: TGCAGTGCGGTAGAAAAGTATGGCTACACCTTC. This chain links TRBV20-1 with TRBJ1-2; no clear D gene. The CDR3 runs to 11 residues. Germline V gene lookup returns CDR1 DFQATT and CDR2 SNEGSKA (reference sequence). Trimming took 6 bases from V and 5 from J, leaving 10 bases between them.

This clone was observed once. V and J are TRBV13 and TRBJ2-7; tentative D call: TRBD1 (6 bases). Trimming stripped 6 bases from V and 2 bases from J, with 23 bases between. CDR3 length equals 17 residues. The germline V gene encodes CDR1 PRHDT and CDR2 FYEKMQ (reference sequence). Here the CDR3 reads CASRWIQGPDLTYEQYF. The CDR3 bases are TGTGCCAGCAGGTGGATACAGGGACCTGACCTTACCTACGAGCAGTACTTC.

The chain links TRBV13 to TRBJ2-7, with D possibly matching TRBD1 (6 bases). CDR3 length equals 16 residues. The germline V gene has CDR1 PRHDT and CDR2 FYEKMQ (reference sequence). Deletions cut 0 bases from V and 3 bases from J, with 15 bases between. The CDR3 protein is CASSLGLGRGNYEQYF. The CDR3 nucleotides read TGTGCCAGCAGCTTAGGCCTGGGCAGGGGAAACTACGAGCAGTACTTC.

The CDR3 DNA reads TGTGCCAGCAGCCTGATTGGAGAGGAGAATGAGCAGTTCTTC. Its protein product is CASSLIGEENEQFF. V gene TRBV6-5 combines with J gene TRBJ2-1; D call uncertain. The V end was cut by 6 bases, the J end by 7 bases, with 16 bases between. The CDR3 is 14 residues long. CDR1 MNHEY and CDR2 SVGAGI come from the germline V gene.

The J gene is TRBJ1-2, the V gene TRBV27; weak D call: TRBD1 (6 bases). Germline V gene lookup returns CDR1 MNHEY and CDR2 SMNVEV (reference sequence). Trimming took off 2 bases at V and 0 bases at J, with 13 bases between the two ends. The CDR3 consists of 16 residues. CDR3 bases: TGTGCCAGCAGTTTAGGACCGGACAGTGCTAACTATGGCTACACCTTC. Translation: CASSLGPDSANYGYTF.

The chain uses TRBV4-2 and TRBJ2-7; 11 nucleotides agree with TRBD2. This CDR3 is 15 amino acids long. Losses at the gene ends were 2 bases for V and 6 bases for J; bases not matched to a gene: 6. Germline lookup yields CDR1 LGHNA and CDR2 YNFKEQ. Here the CDR3 DNA reads TGTGCCAGCAGCCAAACCGGGACTAGCGGCCGCGAGCAGTACTTC. Its protein product is CASSQTGTSGREQYF.

V and J are TRBV5-1 and TRBJ2-7; the match to TRBD1 covers 9 bases. Losses at the gene ends were 3 bases for V and 1 base for J; bases not matched to a gene: 11. The CDR3 is made up of 17 amino acids. Germline CDR1 and CDR2: SGHRS and YFSETQ. Written as DNA, the CDR3 is TGCGCCAGCAGCTCATTGGGACAGGGAGTAACTTCCTACGAGCAGTACTTC. Translation: CASSSLGQGVTSYEQYF. The whole variable domain, filled in from reference TRBV5-1 and TRBJ2-7, reads KAGVTQTPRYLIKTRGQQVTLSCSPISGHRSVSWYQQTPGQGLQFLFEYFSETQRNKGNFPGRFSGRQFSNSRSEMNVSTLELGDSALYLCASSSLGQGVTSYEQYFGPGTRLTVT.

J is TRBJ2-7 and V is TRBV30; D may be TRBD1 (6 bases). This CDR3 comprises 14 residues. Germline V gene data show CDR1 as GTSNPN and CDR2 as SVGIG (reference sequence). Trimming took 3 bases from V and 3 from J, leaving 15 bases between them. CDR3 region: CAWSEQGPLYEQYF. The CDR3 DNA sequence: TGTGCCTGGAGCGAACAGGGCCCCCTCTACGAGCAGTACTTC.

This clone was seen only once. The chain links TRBV13 to TRBJ1-2, with 9 bases matching TRBD1. Germline-derived CDR1 and CDR2 are PRHDT and FYEKMQ (reference sequence). The ends lost 4 bases at V and 2 bases at J; junction bases unmatched: 5. The CDR3 runs 15 residues. In DNA form, the CDR3 reads TGTGCCAGCAGCTCCCCTGGACAGGGGAACTATGGCTACACCTTC. The encoded protein is CASSSPGQGNYGYTF.

This rearrangement joins TRBV4-3 to TRBJ2-7, with 8 bases aligning to TRBD2. Germline lookup yields CDR1 LGHNA and CDR2 YSLEER. V lost 5 bases to trimming and J lost 7 bases; unmatched junction nucleotides: 10. The CDR3 loop spans 14 amino acids. CDR3 sequence (DNA): TGCGCCAGCAGCTCGGGTAGCGGGGAAGGGGAGCAGTACTTC. Translation: CASSSGSGEGEQYF.

This rearrangement joins TRBV9 to TRBJ2-5, with TRBD2 as a possible D gene (5 bases). The CDR3 length is 14 residues. Germline assignment: CDR1 SGDLS and CDR2 YYNGEE. Trimming cost V 3 bases and J 0 bases, with 9 bases left between them. The CDR3 sequence is CASSASRDQETQYF. The CDR3 bases are TGTGCCAGCAGCGCCTCGCGGGACCAAGAGACCCAGTACTTC.

The chain is built from TRBV7-8 and TRBJ2-7; 7 nucleotides align to TRBD2. Germline lookup yields CDR1 SGHVS and CDR2 FQNEAQ. CDR3 size: 15 residues. J lost 5 bases, V lost 2 bases, and 9 bases had no gene match. CDR3 in DNA: TGTGCCAGCAGCTTACCCGGACTAGGGAGGGACGAGCAGTACTTC. This sequence encodes CASSLPGLGRDEQYF.